The 19 T cell receptor beta chains presented below share a single source sample, sequenced in a study of cytomegalovirus exposure and HLA in healthy donors. The primer mix had 60 Vbeta and 13 Jbeta primers. Produced via immunoSEQ multiplex PCR; TCRdb's table is partial and in-frame only. The repertoire holds about 140,000 clones, nearly 90% seen once, with around 0.54% in the top ten. Material: PBMCs. The receptors come from a woman aged 40 to 49 in good health and CMV-seronegative.

The V call is TRBV15, the J call TRBJ1-2; the match to TRBD1 covers 7 bases. Germline V gene lookup returns CDR1 LNHNV and CDR2 YYDKDF (reference sequence). The CDR3 spans 14 residues. V trimming: 5 bases; J trimming: 4 bases; junction bases outside the gene matches: 7. The CDR3 sequence: CATSHSTGPYGYTF. DNA for the CDR3: TGTGCCACCAGCCATTCGACAGGGCCCTATGGCTACACCTTC. The whole variable domain, filled in from reference TRBV15 and TRBJ1-2, reads DAMVIQNPRYQVTQFGKPVTLSCSQTLNHNVMYWYQQKSSQAPKLLFHYYDKDFNNEADTPDNFQSRRPNTSFCFLDIRSPGLGDTAMYLCATSHSTGPYGYTFGSGTRLTVV.

The V gene is TRBV29-1, the J gene TRBJ2-7, with D perhaps matching TRBD1 (6 bases). V lost 8 bases to trimming and J lost 3 bases, with 11 bases between them. Germline values: CDR1 SQVTM, CDR2 ANQGSEA. This CDR3 comprises 11 residues. The CDR3 region has the DNA TGCAGCACCCGGGACAACTACGAGCAGTACTTC. Protein product: CSTRDNYEQYF.

The V and J genes are TRBV7-2 and TRBJ1-5, with 7 bases identical to TRBD1. The V gene end was trimmed by 5 bases and the J gene end by 6 bases; junction bases not matched to a gene: 7. Germline CDR1 SGHTA, CDR2 FQGNSA. This CDR3 has 14 amino acids. The CDR3 nucleotides read TGTGCCAGCAGCAACCGACAGGGAGGTCAGCCCCAGCATTTT. It translates to CASSNRQGGQPQHF.

The chain recombines TRBV4-2 with TRBJ2-2; D is uncertain. Germline CDR1 LGHNA, CDR2 YNFKEQ. Trimming shortened V by 0 bases and J by 6 bases, and 8 bases separated the two germline ends. The CDR3 consists of 14 residues. The CDR3: CASSQDQDSGELFF. The CDR3 nucleotides read TGTGCCAGCAGCCAAGATCAGGATTCCGGGGAGCTGTTTTTT.

J is TRBJ1-5 and V is TRBV4-2; 10 positions agree with TRBD1. Unmatched junction bases numbered 1, after V lost 1 base and J lost 4 bases. CDR3 size: 15 residues. Germline V gene sequence: CDR1 LGHNA, CDR2 YNFKEQ. The CDR3 region is CASSQGQGANQPQHF. The CDR3 bases are TGTGCCAGCAGCCAAGGACAGGGGGCGAATCAGCCCCAGCATTTT.

This clone was picked up a small number of times. This chain uses TRBV7-6 with TRBJ1-1; D is unresolved. The V end was cut by 7 bases, the J end by 4 bases, with 7 bases between. CDR1 SGHVS and CDR2 FNYEAQ come from the germline V gene. The CDR3 totals 11 residues. The CDR3 sequence is CASISSTEAFF. The CDR3 nucleotides read TGTGCCAGCATCTCCAGCACTGAAGCTTTCTTT.

This clone was recorded only once. The chain recombines TRBV12-5 with TRBJ2-7; unclear D gene. This CDR3 has 13 amino acids. Per germline, CDR1 LGHNT and CDR2 FRNRAP. V was pared by 5 bases and J by 5 bases, with 13 bases between. In DNA form, the CDR3 reads TGTGCTAGTGGTCCTCGGTTTAAAGACGAGCAGTACTTC. Protein sequence: CASGPRFKDEQYF.

V and J are TRBV30 and TRBJ2-2; D remains unclear. V lost 4 bases and J 2 bases, leaving 11 bases between the germline ends. The CDR3 loop spans 14 amino acids. Looked up from germline, CDR1 is GTSNPN and CDR2 is SVGIG (reference sequence). The CDR3 DNA reads TGTGCCTGGAATCAGGCGAGTAACACCGGGGAGCTGTTTTTT. It codes for CAWNQASNTGELFF.

This clone was seen just once. This chain uses TRBV11-3 with TRBJ2-1; no firm D call. Per the germline V gene, CDR1 is SGHNT and CDR2 is YENEEA. V shed 1 base and J shed 7 bases, with 14 bases lying between them. The CDR3 spans 15 residues. The CDR3 region has the DNA TGTGCCAGCAGCTTAGGAGGCCCCTCGAGGAATGAGCAGTTCTTC. This codes for CASSLGGPSRNEQFF.

The chain combines TRBV7-9 with TRBJ1-1; 9 nucleotides match TRBD1. Looked up from germline, CDR1 is SEHNR and CDR2 is FQNEAQ (reference sequence). This CDR3 spans 15 amino acids. With V trimmed by 7 bases and J by 5 bases, 11 bases remained unmatched. CDR3 nucleotides: TGTGCCAGCACCAACGAGGACAGGGGCAGGACTGAAGCTTTCTTT. As protein: CASTNEDRGRTEAFF.

The CDR3 reads CASSELGTGFNQPQHF. In DNA form, the CDR3 reads TGTGCCAGCAGTGAATTGGGGACAGGTTTCAATCAGCCCCAGCATTTT. The J gene is TRBJ1-5, the V gene TRBV2, with 8 positions matching TRBD1. The germline V gene encodes CDR1 SNHLY and CDR2 FYNNEI. The CDR3 runs to 16 residues. Trimming removed 2 bases from V and 3 bases from J; junction bases left unmatched: 6. Combining the CDR3 with reference TRBV2 and TRBJ1-5 gives the whole variable domain EPEVTQTPSHQVTQMGQEVILRCVPISNHLYFYWYRQILGQKVEFLVSFYNNEISEKSEIFDDQFSVERPDGSNFTLKIRSTKLEDSAMYFCASSELGTGFNQPQHFGDGTRLSIL.

The V and J genes are TRBV5-6 and TRBJ1-5; D might be TRBD1 (6 bases). Between the trimmed V and J ends, which lost 0 bases and 7 bases, there was a span of 20 bases. The CDR3 consists of 17 residues. Germline CDR1 is SGHDT and CDR2 is YYEEEE. The CDR3 loop reads CASSLGVTGGLRQPQHF. The CDR3 nucleotides read TGTGCCAGCAGCTTGGGAGTGACGGGGGGCCTAAGACAGCCCCAGCATTTT.

V usage is TRBV28 and J usage is TRBJ2-7; 10 nucleotides agree with TRBD2. CDR1 and CDR2 from the germline V gene are MDHEN and SYDVKM. The CDR3 runs 15 residues. Trimming removed 4 bases from V and 2 bases from J; junction bases left unmatched: 5. The DNA for the CDR3 is TGTGCCAGCAGTTCAGTAGCGGGAGGAACCTACGAGCAGTACTTC. It specifies CASSSVAGGTYEQYF.

This chain uses TRBV5-1 with TRBJ1-1; TRBD1 is a possible D gene (6 bases). Germline CDR1 reads SGHRS; CDR2 reads YFSETQ. The CDR3 is made up of 13 amino acids. V was cut by 3 bases and J by 4 bases, with 10 bases left in between. The CDR3 nucleotides are TGCGCCAGCAGCTCACAGGGTTCCACTGAAGCTTTCTTT. It specifies CASSSQGSTEAFF.

The chain combines TRBV6-5 with TRBJ2-3, with 8 bases identical to TRBD2. This CDR3 has 14 amino acids. The germline gives CDR1 MNHEY, CDR2 SVGAGI. Trimming took 6 bases from V and 5 from J; bases not matched to a gene: 7. For the CDR3, the DNA is TGTGCCAGCAGCGGGACTAGGGGAGGAGATACGCAGTATTTT. This codes for CASSGTRGGDTQYF.

The chain uses TRBV5-1 and TRBJ2-7; D ambiguous. This CDR3 has 14 residues. Germline loops: CDR1 SGHRS, CDR2 YFSETQ. Trimming shortened V by 0 bases and J by 0 bases, and 7 bases separated the two germline ends. The CDR3 protein is CASSLDGSSYEQYF. The CDR3 DNA reads TGCGCCAGCAGCTTGGATGGCAGCTCCTACGAGCAGTACTTC.

The chain carries TRBV21-1 and TRBJ2-3; the table's D call of TRBD2 was not tested on the DNA. TRBV21-1 is flagged as a pseudogene. This CDR3 contains 16 residues. The CDR3 DNA reads as TGTGCCAGCACCCCCCCCCTAGCGGATATCACAGATACGCAGTATTTT. Its protein product is CASTPPLADITDTQYF.

V usage is TRBV9 and J usage is TRBJ1-3, with D hard to call. This CDR3 has 14 residues. Between the trimmed V and J ends, which lost 0 bases and 11 bases, there was a span of 15 bases. CDR1 and CDR2 (germline): SGDLS, YYNGEE. The CDR3 here is CASSVDNLGRAIYF. The CDR3 DNA reads TGTGCCAGCAGCGTAGATAACCTAGGGAGAGCCATATATTTT.

The chain joins TRBV27 to TRBJ2-5, with 8 bases fitting TRBD2. CDR3 size: 12 residues. V dropped 5 bases and J dropped 11; count of bases not matched to a gene: 7. Per the germline V gene, CDR1 is MNHEY and CDR2 is SMNVEV (reference sequence). Here the CDR3 DNA reads TGTGCCAGCAGTGCGGGGGGCCGGGAGCAGTACTTC. Amino acid sequence: CASSAGGREQYF.